A single sample gave rise to the 21 T cell receptor beta chains below, sequenced in a study of shared clonotypes between healthy human individuals. The assay was immunoSEQ multiplex PCR, and TCRdb's table has in-frame clones only and misses some. The sample shows a few million clones, under 97% of them seen only once. The sequenced sample was naive CD4+ T cells sorted from blood. Subset described: CD45RA+ positively selected. The origin of the receptors is a man aged 18 to 29 in good health.

The rearrangement uses TRBV7-2 and TRBJ2-7; tentatively, D is TRBD1 or TRBD2 (5 bases each). Trimming removed 2 bases at V and 0 bases at J, with 11 bases between. CDR3 length equals 15 residues. From germline, CDR1 is SGHTA and CDR2 FQGNSA. CDR3 DNA sequence: TGTGCCAGCAGCTTATTGGCAGGGAGCTCCTACGAGCAGTACTTC. Protein: CASSLLAGSSYEQYF. Full variable domain (missing parts from reference TRBV7-2 and TRBJ2-7): GAGVSQSPSNKVTEKGKDVELRCDPISGHTALYWYRQSLGQGLEFLIYFQGNSAPDKSGLPSDRFSAERTGGSVSTLTIQRTQQEDSAVYLCASSLLAGSSYEQYFGPGTRLTVT.

Regarding this clone: Additional DNA sequences in this sample encode the identical CDR3. The CDR3, as DNA: TGTGCCAGCAGTTACGGAGGGTTGGGGGCCAACGTCCTGACTTTC. The encoded protein is CASSYGGLGANVLTF. This chain links TRBV6-5 with TRBJ2-6; D is possibly TRBD2 (6 bases). CDR3 length: 15 residues. Germline V CDR1 and CDR2: MNHEY, SVGAGI. V gave up 2 bases and J gave up 4 bases, with 9 bases separating them.

About this clone: This specimen includes other DNA sequences encoding the same CDR3. The V gene is TRBV2, the J gene TRBJ2-7; 9 nucleotides agree with TRBD1. Germline V gene sequence: CDR1 SNHLY, CDR2 FYNNEI. This CDR3 is built from 13 residues. Germline trimming cut 6 bases from V and 1 base from J; bases unmatched to any gene: 1. The CDR3 bases are TGTGCCAGCAGGGGGACAGGGTCCTACGAGCAGTACTTC. Protein product: CASRGTGSYEQYF.

About this clone itself: Other DNA sequences within the sample encode an identical CDR3. The CDR3 here is CASSGTANTGELFF. In nucleotides, the CDR3 is TGCGCCAGCAGTGGGACGGCGAACACCGGGGAGCTGTTTTTT. The chain has TRBV10-1 and TRBJ2-2; D not resolved. The CDR3 runs to 14 residues. The germline V gene encodes CDR1 WNHNN and CDR2 SYGVQD (reference sequence). V lost 4 bases to trimming and J lost 0 bases, with 6 bases between them.

This chain connects TRBV14 to TRBJ1-5; 7 nucleotides align to TRBD1. The CDR3 loop spans 14 amino acids. Germline CDR1 reads SGHDN; CDR2 reads FVKESK. The junction had 5 bases not matched to a gene; V was cut back by 4 bases and J by 5 bases. In nucleotides, the CDR3 is TGTGCCAGCAGCCGGGCCACAGGGGATCAGCCCCAGCATTTT. Encoded protein: CASSRATGDQPQHF.

This sequence joins TRBV9 and TRBJ2-1; 8 nucleotides match TRBD2. The CDR3 sequence is 15 residues long. V trimming: 1 base; J trimming: 6 bases; junction bases outside the gene matches: 6. CDR1 is SGDLS and CDR2 is YYNGEE in the germline V gene. The DNA of the CDR3 is TGTGCCAGCAGCGTATCCAGCGGGAGTTTCAATGAGCAGTTCTTC. Translation gives CASSVSSGSFNEQFF.

The gene calls are TRBV19 and TRBJ2-7; possible D gene TRBD2, 6 bases. This CDR3 comprises 16 residues. The V gene lost 2 bases and the J gene lost 2 bases, with 16 bases spanning the gap. CDR1 is LNHDA and CDR2 is SQIVND in the germline V gene (reference sequence). The CDR3 here is CASSILTGSGTYEQYF. The CDR3 DNA is TGTGCCAGTAGTATATTGACCGGGAGCGGTACCTACGAGCAGTACTTC.

This clone was detected only once. The chain carries TRBV10-3 and TRBJ1-2; D perhaps matches TRBD1 (5 bases). Germline loops: CDR1 ENHRY, CDR2 SYGVKD. Between the trimmed V and J ends, which lost 7 bases and 2 bases, there was a span of 11 bases. The CDR3 has 13 residues. CDR3 residues: CAITQDRNYGYTF. CDR3 in DNA: TGTGCCATCACCCAAGACAGAAACTATGGCTACACCTTC.

The V call is TRBV7-9, the J call TRBJ1-1; 9 bases agree with TRBD1. CDR1 is SEHNR and CDR2 is FQNEAQ in the germline V gene (reference sequence). This CDR3 comprises 16 residues. Trimming at V came to 1 base and at J to 4 bases, leaving 7 bases not matched to a gene. This CDR3 is CASSLVPGQGGTEAFF. DNA for the CDR3: TGTGCCAGCAGCTTAGTACCGGGACAGGGAGGCACTGAAGCTTTCTTT.

V is TRBV28 and J is TRBJ1-5; 10 nucleotides agree with TRBD1. This CDR3 has 16 amino acids. Germline-derived CDR1 and CDR2 are MDHEN and SYDVKM. Trimming at V came to 5 bases and at J to 2 bases, leaving 6 bases not matched to a gene. CDR3 protein: CASSDRDRGGNQPQHF. The DNA of the CDR3 is TGTGCCAGCAGTGATAGGGACAGGGGTGGCAATCAGCCCCAGCATTTT.

The chain carries TRBV6-5 and TRBJ1-2; 7 bases fit TRBD1. Germline V gene lookup returns CDR1 MNHEY and CDR2 SVGAGI. This CDR3 region has 14 residues. Germline trimming cut 5 bases from V and 3 bases from J; bases unmatched to any gene: 6. Here the CDR3 reads CASSGKTGDYGYTF. CDR3 sequence (DNA): TGTGCCAGCAGTGGCAAAACAGGGGACTATGGCTACACCTTC.

The count of this clone is one. The J gene is TRBJ2-1, the V gene TRBV30; 12 nucleotides agree with TRBD2. This CDR3 has 16 amino acids. Germline-derived CDR1 and CDR2 are GTSNPN and SVGIG (reference sequence). The junction had 12 bases not matched to a gene; V was cut back by 3 bases and J by 9 bases. DNA of the CDR3: TGTGCCTGGAGCTTTTCTAGCGGGAGGGCTTCAAGTGAGCAGTTCTTC. Its protein is CAWSFSSGRASSEQFF.

This chain links TRBV19 with TRBJ2-3; D may be TRBD2 (6 bases). This CDR3 is 15 amino acids long. Germline CDR1 reads LNHDA; CDR2 reads SQIVND (reference sequence). V was trimmed by 3 bases and J by 2 bases, leaving 12 bases between them. This chain's CDR3 is CASSMGGYATDTQYF. CDR3 nucleotide sequence: TGTGCCAGTAGTATGGGGGGTTATGCCACAGATACGCAGTATTTT.

The J gene is TRBJ2-1, the V gene TRBV6-6; D call uncertain. Trimming left V 2 bases short and J 6 bases short, with 8 bases between. CDR1 is MNHNY and CDR2 is SVGAGI in the germline V gene (reference sequence). The CDR3 sequence is 13 residues long. CDR3 residues: CASSYEARNEQFF. CDR3 DNA sequence: TGTGCCAGCAGTTACGAGGCCCGCAATGAGCAGTTCTTC.

The CDR3 DNA reads as TGTGCCAGCAGTTACGAGCCCGCCAGGGGAAACACTGAAGCTTTCTTT. This sequence encodes CASSYEPARGNTEAFF. This chain connects TRBV6-6 to TRBJ1-1; tentative D call: TRBD1 (6 bases). Germline CDR1 and CDR2: MNHNY and SVGAGI (reference sequence). There are 16 residues in the CDR3. The V and J ends lost 2 bases and 2 bases respectively, with 15 bases between them.

This clone has just one count. Here the CDR3 reads CASRAGNTDYEQYF. CDR3 DNA: TGTGCCAGCAGAGCGGGGAACACGGACTACGAGCAGTACTTC. The chain recombines TRBV6-1 with TRBJ2-7, with 7 bases fitting TRBD2. This CDR3 region has 14 residues. V shed 6 bases, J shed 3 bases, and the junction held 8 bases outside the gene matches. Per the germline V gene, CDR1 is MNHNS and CDR2 is SASEGT.

The gene calls are TRBV6-1 and TRBJ2-3; possible D gene TRBD1, 5 bases. This CDR3 has 15 amino acids. Looked up from germline, CDR1 is MNHNS and CDR2 is SASEGT. V lost 1 base and J lost 3, with 11 bases in between. The CDR3 loop reads CASSEGGRETDTQYF. CDR3 nucleotide sequence: TGTGCCAGCAGTGAAGGGGGCAGGGAAACAGATACGCAGTATTTT.

The gene calls are TRBV7-6 and TRBJ1-4; D is perhaps TRBD1 (5 bases). The CDR3 is 15 residues long. CDR1 SGHVS and CDR2 FNYEAQ come from the germline V gene. V lost 1 base to trimming and J lost 7 bases, with 13 bases between them. The CDR3 loop reads CASSLGQGISEKLFF. CDR3 DNA sequence: TGTGCCAGCAGCTTAGGGCAGGGTATCAGTGAAAAACTGTTTTTT.

This chain joins TRBV2 and TRBJ1-2; D call uncertain. CDR1 is SNHLY, CDR2 FYNNEI, per germline. The V and J ends lost 7 bases and 0 bases respectively, with 9 bases between them. The length of the CDR3 is 13 residues. This CDR3 reads CASTGSANYGYTF. In DNA form, the CDR3 reads TGTGCCAGCACCGGGTCGGCTAACTATGGCTACACCTTC. Full variable domain (missing parts from reference TRBV2 and TRBJ1-2): EPEVTQTPSHQVTQMGQEVILRCVPISNHLYFYWYRQILGQKVEFLVSFYNNEISEKSEIFDDQFSVERPDGSNFTLKIRSTKLEDSAMYFCASTGSANYGYTFGSGTRLTVV.

The V call is TRBV4-3, the J call TRBJ1-6; no clear D gene. This CDR3 has 15 amino acids. The germline V gene has CDR1 LGHNA and CDR2 YSLEER. Trimming shortened V by 0 bases and J by 10 bases, and 13 bases separated the two germline ends. CDR3 in DNA: TGCGCCAGCAGCCAAGAGCGGGCAGGAGGATCACCCCTCCACTTT. Translation: CASSQERAGGSPLHF.

The V call is TRBV2, the J call TRBJ2-7; D tentatively reads TRBD1 or TRBD2 (6 bases each). CDR3 length: 17 residues. Trimming removed 8 bases from V and 5 bases from J, with 28 bases in between. Germline loops: CDR1 SNHLY, CDR2 FYNNEI. Written as DNA, the CDR3 is TGTGCCAGCGGGGGGAAGGACAGCCGAAGATCTCCTAACGAGCAGTACTTC. As protein: CASGGKDSRRSPNEQYF.